Each of the 28 T cell receptor beta chains below was sequenced from the same sample in a study of blood T cell repertoires in COVID-19. TCRdb's copy holds only in-frame clones and misses some; the assay was immunoSEQ multiplex PCR. The table lists fewer than 250,000 clones, roughly 86% of them singletons. The specimen sequenced was peripheral blood. These receptors were taken from a woman aged 55 to 70 who had recovered from COVID-19.

This chain links TRBV24-1 with TRBJ1-4; 10 bases are shared with TRBD1. This CDR3 has 16 amino acids. CDR1 and CDR2 (germline): KGHDR, SFDVKD. V lost 7 bases, J lost 4 bases, and 8 bases stayed unmatched. The CDR3 reads CATSPGQGSLNEKLFF. The CDR3, as DNA: TGTGCCACCAGCCCGGGACAGGGGTCTCTTAATGAAAAACTGTTTTTT.

The chain combines TRBV4-2 with TRBJ2-3, with D perhaps TRBD2 (6 bases). Trimming stripped 4 bases from V and 2 bases from J, with 13 bases between. The CDR3 totals 15 residues. Germline V gene data show CDR1 as LGHNA and CDR2 as YNFKEQ. CDR3 coding DNA: TGTGCCAGCAGCCGCCGCGGGGAACCCACAGATACGCAGTATTTT. Encoded protein: CASSRRGEPTDTQYF.

The chain links TRBV9 to TRBJ2-2; 8 bases match TRBD1. The CDR3 loop spans 14 amino acids. Trimming took 6 bases from V and 6 from J; bases not matched to a gene: 7. CDR1 and CDR2 (germline): SGDLS, YYNGEE. The CDR3 DNA sequence: TGTGCCAGCACCAGGTCAGGGGGCGCCGGGGAGCTGTTTTTT. It yields the protein CASTRSGGAGELFF.

This chain links TRBV7-2 with TRBJ2-5; TRBD2 matches at 8 bases. Unmatched junction bases numbered 5, after V lost 7 bases and J lost 4 bases. This CDR3 has 13 amino acids. Germline CDR1 reads SGHTA; CDR2 reads FQGNSA. Here the CDR3 reads CASNPGGRETQYF. DNA of the CDR3: TGTGCCAGCAACCCGGGAGGGAGAGAGACCCAGTACTTC.

The CDR3 DNA reads as TGCGCCAGCAAAGTCGGGGTCTCTAATGAAAAACTGTTTTTT. The encoded protein is CASKVGVSNEKLFF. The V gene is TRBV5-1, the J gene TRBJ1-4, with D unresolved. Germline V CDR1 and CDR2: SGHRS, YFSETQ. The CDR3 is made up of 14 amino acids. V lost 6 bases and J lost 3, with 12 bases in between.

The chain joins TRBV2 to TRBJ2-1; TRBD1 matches at 8 bases. The CDR3 consists of 13 residues. Unmatched junction bases numbered 4, after V lost 5 bases and J lost 7 bases. The germline gives CDR1 SNHLY, CDR2 FYNNEI. This CDR3 is CASSRTGRNEQFF. In nucleotides, the CDR3 is TGTGCCAGCAGTAGGACAGGGAGGAATGAGCAGTTCTTC. The full variable domain, rest sourced from reference TRBV2 and TRBJ2-1, is EPEVTQTPSHQVTQMGQEVILRCVPISNHLYFYWYRQILGQKVEFLVSFYNNEISEKSEIFDDQFSVERPDGSNFTLKIRSTKLEDSAMYFCASSRTGRNEQFFGPGTRLTVL.

V usage is TRBV27 and J usage is TRBJ2-2; TRBD2 agrees at 7 bases. Germline loops: CDR1 MNHEY, CDR2 SMNVEV (reference sequence). This CDR3 has 15 residues. V trimming: 3 bases; J trimming: 5 bases; junction bases outside the gene matches: 6. The DNA of the CDR3 is TGTGCCAGCAGTTTGGGAGGGGTATGGACCGGGGAGCTGTTTTTT. Translating gives CASSLGGVWTGELFF.

V and J are TRBV5-4 and TRBJ2-3, with TRBD2 identical over 13 bases. Germline V gene sequence: CDR1 SGHNT, CDR2 YYREEE (reference sequence). The CDR3 totals 15 residues. Trimming at V came to 9 bases and at J to 9 bases, leaving 13 bases not matched to a gene. Here the CDR3 DNA reads TGTGCCACCGCCATCCGACTAGCGGGGGGAGACACGCAGTATTTT. It is translated as CATAIRLAGGDTQYF.

The V gene is TRBV7-9, the J gene TRBJ2-7, with 7 nucleotides matching TRBD1. The CDR3 contains 15 residues. Germline values: CDR1 SEHNR, CDR2 FQNEAQ (reference sequence). Trimming took 5 bases from V and 4 from J; bases not matched to a gene: 11. The chain's CDR3 is CASSGSRQGPYEQYF. CDR3 sequence (DNA): TGTGCCAGCAGCGGGAGTAGACAGGGTCCGTACGAGCAGTACTTC.

For the CDR3, the DNA is TGCGCCAGCAGCTTGGTGACAGCGGGTGAGCAGTACTTC. Its protein product is CASSLVTAGEQYF. J is TRBJ2-7 and V is TRBV5-1; tentative D call: TRBD2 (6 bases). V was shortened by 0 bases and J by 7 bases, with 11 bases between the two germline ends. CDR1 SGHRS and CDR2 YFSETQ come from the germline V gene. There are 13 residues in the CDR3. Variable domain in full (rest from reference TRBV5-1 and TRBJ2-7): KAGVTQTPRYLIKTRGQQVTLSCSPISGHRSVSWYQQTPGQGLQFLFEYFSETQRNKGNFPGRFSGRQFSNSRSEMNVSTLELGDSALYLCASSLVTAGEQYFGPGTRLTVT.

The V and J genes are TRBV6-6 and TRBJ1-1, with no clear D. V dropped 0 bases and J dropped 0 bases, with 8 bases sitting between them. The germline CDR1 and CDR2 sequences are MNHNY and SVGAGI (reference sequence). CDR3 length: 15 residues. The CDR3 region is CASSYSNSLNTEAFF. In nucleotides, the CDR3 is TGTGCCAGCAGTTACTCCAACAGCCTGAACACTGAAGCTTTCTTT.

The chain has TRBV5-1 and TRBJ1-6; D is perhaps TRBD1 (5 bases). The length of the CDR3 is 16 residues. Trimming cost V 4 bases and J 7 bases, with 18 bases left between them. The germline CDR1 and CDR2 sequences are SGHRS and YFSETQ. CDR3 residues: CASSQESGENNSPLHF. CDR3 coding DNA: TGCGCCAGCAGCCAGGAGTCGGGGGAAAACAATTCACCCCTCCACTTT.

In the case of this clone: This CDR3 is also generated by other DNA sequences in the sample. V usage is TRBV4-1 and J usage is TRBJ1-6, with D possibly being TRBD1 (6 bases). The CDR3 has 14 amino acids. The V end was cut by 0 bases, the J end by 6 bases, with 6 bases between. The germline CDR1 and CDR2 sequences are MGHRA and YSYEKL. The DNA of the CDR3 is TGCGCCAGCAGCCAAGACAGGGGTAATTCACCCCTCCACTTT. Its protein product is CASSQDRGNSPLHF.

Note on this clone: The sample contains more than one DNA sequence encoding this CDR3. CDR3 sequence reads: CASSQAGGNEQFF. The CDR3 DNA follows: TGCGCCAGCAGCCAAGCGGGGGGCAATGAGCAGTTCTTC. The rearrangement uses TRBV4-3 and TRBJ2-1; 7 positions match TRBD2. With V trimmed by 1 base and J by 6 bases, 0 bases remained unmatched. This CDR3 contains 13 residues. Germline lookup yields CDR1 LGHNA and CDR2 YSLEER.

The genes are TRBV9 and TRBJ2-5, with TRBD1 matching 7 bases. Per germline, CDR1 SGDLS and CDR2 YYNGEE. J was trimmed by 4 bases and V by 4 bases; bases with no gene match: 13. CDR3 length: 16 residues. CDR3 nucleotides: TGTGCCAGCAGCCAAACTCCGACAGGGTTAGCAGAGACCCAGTACTTC. Translated: CASSQTPTGLAETQYF.

The chain employs TRBV7-2 and TRBJ1-2; 7 bases line up with TRBD1. The J segment lost 0 bases and the V segment lost 5 bases, leaving 6 bases of the junction unmatched. The CDR3 spans 15 residues. CDR1 is SGHTA, CDR2 FQGNSA, per germline. The CDR3 nucleotides are TGTGCCAGCAGCCCCGGACAGGCCTCTAACTATGGCTACACCTTC. Translating it yields CASSPGQASNYGYTF.

This rearrangement joins TRBV9 to TRBJ1-3; D uncertain. Trimming shortened V by 0 bases and J by 0 bases, and 4 bases separated the two germline ends. The germline gives CDR1 SGDLS, CDR2 YYNGEE. This CDR3 region has 14 residues. The CDR3 DNA reads TGTGCCAGCAGCGTAGACGGCTCTGGAAACACCATATATTTT. Translation: CASSVDGSGNTIYF.

The chain combines TRBV7-2 with TRBJ2-7; tentatively, D is TRBD1 (5 bases). Looked up from germline, CDR1 is SGHTA and CDR2 is FQGNSA. The CDR3 is made up of 14 amino acids. The germline V and J ends were trimmed by 3 bases and 5 bases, with 14 bases remaining between them. The CDR3 sequence is CASSFSGPRNEQYF. CDR3 nucleotides: TGTGCCAGCAGCTTTTCAGGGCCGAGAAACGAGCAGTACTTC.

This rearrangement joins TRBV28 to TRBJ2-7; 8 nucleotides line up with TRBD2. Trimming took 3 bases from V and 4 from J; bases not matched to a gene: 5. CDR3 length: 14 amino acids. CDR1 is MDHEN, CDR2 SYDVKM, per germline. The CDR3 here is CASSLAGGAYEQYF. The CDR3 DNA reads TGTGCCAGCAGTTTGGCCGGGGGGGCTTACGAGCAGTACTTC.

Concerning this clone itself: An end of the junction does not agree with germline; a read error may underlie this. The chain combines TRBV7-7 with TRBJ1-4; perhaps TRBD1 as D (5 bases). The germline V gene encodes CDR1 SSHAT and CDR2 FNYEAQ (reference sequence). The CDR3 loop spans 13 amino acids. As DNA, the CDR3 is TGTGCTAGCACGCCGGTTGTGGGGGGGAAACTGTTTTTT. It translates to CASTPVVGGKLFF.

The chain couples TRBV5-4 to TRBJ1-2, with D unresolved. Germline-derived CDR1 and CDR2 are SGHNT and YYREEE (reference sequence). The CDR3 sequence is 13 residues long. V was cut by 0 bases and J by 4 bases, with 7 bases left in between. In nucleotides, the CDR3 is TGTGCCAGCAGCTTGGGGGAGGTCTATGGCTACACCTTC. This encodes CASSLGEVYGYTF.

V gene TRBV2 combines with J gene TRBJ1-3; unclear D gene. CDR3 length: 15 amino acids. CDR1 and CDR2 (germline): SNHLY, FYNNEI. Trimming took off 6 bases at V and 0 bases at J, with 12 bases between the two ends. The CDR3 region has the DNA TGTGCCAGCAGGGGAGCGGAGGGCTCTGGAAACACCATATATTTT. Translation: CASRGAEGSGNTIYF. Looking up the rest from reference TRBV2 and TRBJ1-3 gives the full variable domain: EPEVTQTPSHQVTQMGQEVILRCVPISNHLYFYWYRQILGQKVEFLVSFYNNEISEKSEIFDDQFSVERPDGSNFTLKIRSTKLEDSAMYFCASRGAEGSGNTIYFGEGSWLTVV.

The chain is built from TRBV11-3 and TRBJ2-1; TRBD2 matches at 9 bases. The ends lost 1 base at V and 5 bases at J; junction bases unmatched: 9. Germline CDR1 is SGHNT and CDR2 is YENEEA. The CDR3 is made up of 17 amino acids. CDR3 DNA: TGTGCCAGCAGCTTAGGCGGTAGCGGGGGCCTAAACAATGAGCAGTTCTTC. Amino acid sequence: CASSLGGSGGLNNEQFF.

The CDR3 nucleotides read TGTGCCAGCAGCCCTGGGGGGACAGGGATCTCCACTGAAGCTTTCTTT. Its protein product is CASSPGGTGISTEAFF. The V call is TRBV7-9, the J call TRBJ1-1, with 9 bases aligning to TRBD1. There are 16 residues in the CDR3. V gave up 5 bases and J gave up 4 bases; unmatched junction bases: 11. Germline V gives CDR1 SEHNR, CDR2 FQNEAQ (reference sequence). Based on the CDR3 plus reference TRBV7-9 and TRBJ1-1, the full variable domain is DTGVSQNPRHKITKRGQNVTFRCDPISEHNRLYWYRQTLGQGPEFLTYFQNEAQLEKSRLLSDRFSAERPKGSFSTLEIQRTEQGDSAMYLCASSPGGTGISTEAFFGQGTRLTVV.

The V and J genes are TRBV28 and TRBJ1-3; 10 positions match TRBD1. Trimming took 5 bases from V and 7 from J; bases not matched to a gene: 2. There are 13 residues in the CDR3. CDR1 and CDR2 from the germline V gene are MDHEN and SYDVKM. Written as DNA, the CDR3 is TGTGCCAGCAGTCAGGGACAGGGGAACACCATATATTTT. Translated, it gives CASSQGQGNTIYF.

V gene TRBV10-3 combines with J gene TRBJ2-3, with 11 bases fitting TRBD2. Germline CDR1 reads ENHRY; CDR2 reads SYGVKD. V shed 4 bases and J 2 bases; nucleotides not matched to a gene: 5. The CDR3 runs to 16 residues. CDR3 residues: CAISGASGGYTDTQYF. Written as DNA, the CDR3 is TGTGCCATCAGTGGGGCTAGCGGGGGGTACACAGATACGCAGTATTTT.

J is TRBJ2-2 and V is TRBV5-6; TRBD2 matches 9 bases. The J segment lost 6 bases and the V segment lost 4 bases, leaving 10 bases of the junction unmatched. The CDR3 covers 16 residues. Per germline, CDR1 SGHDT and CDR2 YYEEEE. The CDR3 region is CASSPPAGGIPGELFF. The DNA of the CDR3 is TGTGCCAGCAGCCCCCCAGCGGGGGGCATACCCGGGGAGCTGTTTTTT. The complete variable domain, with remaining parts taken from reference TRBV5-6 and TRBJ2-2, reads DAGVTQSPTHLIKTRGQQVTLRCSPKSGHDTVSWYQQALGQGPQFIFQYYEEEERQRGNFPDRFSGHQFPNYSSELNVNALLLGDSALYLCASSPPAGGIPGELFFGEGSRLTVL.

The gene calls are TRBV3-1 (or the pseudogene TRBV3-2) and TRBJ2-3; D call uncertain. The CDR3 is 14 residues long. CDR1 LGHDT and CDR2 YNNKEL come from the germline V gene (reference sequence). Deletions cut 2 bases from V and 3 bases from J, with 9 bases between. CDR3 protein: CASSQNWRTDTQYF. The CDR3 DNA reads TGTGCCAGCAGCCAAAACTGGCGGACAGATACGCAGTATTTT.